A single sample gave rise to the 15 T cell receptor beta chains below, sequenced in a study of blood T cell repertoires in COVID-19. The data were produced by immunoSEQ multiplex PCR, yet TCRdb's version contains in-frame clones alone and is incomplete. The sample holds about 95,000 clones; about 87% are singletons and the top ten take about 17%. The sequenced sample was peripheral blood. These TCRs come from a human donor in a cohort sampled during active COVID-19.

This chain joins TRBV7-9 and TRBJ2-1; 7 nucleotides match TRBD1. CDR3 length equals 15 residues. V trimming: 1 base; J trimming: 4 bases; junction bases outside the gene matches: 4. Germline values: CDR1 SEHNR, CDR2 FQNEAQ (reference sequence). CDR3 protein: CASSLGDSTYNEQFF. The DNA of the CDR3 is TGTGCCAGCAGCTTAGGGGACAGTACTTACAATGAGCAGTTCTTC.

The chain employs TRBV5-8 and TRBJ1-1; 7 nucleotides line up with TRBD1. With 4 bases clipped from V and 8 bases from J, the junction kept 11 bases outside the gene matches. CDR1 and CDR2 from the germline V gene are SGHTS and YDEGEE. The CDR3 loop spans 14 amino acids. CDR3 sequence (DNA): TGTGCCAGCAGCCCTCCGGGACAGTTTTCAGAAGCTTTCTTT. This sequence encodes CASSPPGQFSEAFF.

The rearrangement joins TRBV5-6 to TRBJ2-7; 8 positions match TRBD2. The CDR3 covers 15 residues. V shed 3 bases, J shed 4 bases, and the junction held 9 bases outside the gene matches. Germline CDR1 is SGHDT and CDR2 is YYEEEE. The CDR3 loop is CASSSRGGAIYEQYF. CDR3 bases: TGTGCCAGCAGCTCCCGGGGGGGCGCGATATACGAGCAGTACTTC.

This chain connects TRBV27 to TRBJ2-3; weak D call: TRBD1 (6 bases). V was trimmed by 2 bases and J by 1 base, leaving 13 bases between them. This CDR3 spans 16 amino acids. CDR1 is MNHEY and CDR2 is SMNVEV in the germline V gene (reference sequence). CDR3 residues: CASSLASGARTDTQYF. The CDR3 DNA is TGTGCCAGCAGTTTAGCGTCAGGGGCGCGCACAGATACGCAGTATTTT.

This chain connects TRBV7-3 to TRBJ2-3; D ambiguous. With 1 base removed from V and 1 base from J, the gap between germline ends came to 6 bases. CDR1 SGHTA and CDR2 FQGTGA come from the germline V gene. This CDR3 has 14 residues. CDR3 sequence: CASSLRARTDTQYF. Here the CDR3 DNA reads TGTGCCAGCAGCTTAAGGGCACGCACAGATACGCAGTATTTT.

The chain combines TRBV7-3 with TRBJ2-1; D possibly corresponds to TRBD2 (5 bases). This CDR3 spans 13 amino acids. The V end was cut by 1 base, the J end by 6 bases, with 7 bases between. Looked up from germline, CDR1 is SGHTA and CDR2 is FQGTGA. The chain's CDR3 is CASSLRAANEQFF. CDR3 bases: TGTGCCAGCAGCTTAAGAGCGGCCAATGAGCAGTTCTTC.

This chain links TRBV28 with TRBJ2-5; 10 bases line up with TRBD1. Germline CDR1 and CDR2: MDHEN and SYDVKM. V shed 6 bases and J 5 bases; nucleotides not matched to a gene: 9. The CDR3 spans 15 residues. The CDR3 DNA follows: TGTGCCAGCAGGACGACAGGGGGCCGGGTGGAGACCCAGTACTTC. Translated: CASRTTGGRVETQYF.

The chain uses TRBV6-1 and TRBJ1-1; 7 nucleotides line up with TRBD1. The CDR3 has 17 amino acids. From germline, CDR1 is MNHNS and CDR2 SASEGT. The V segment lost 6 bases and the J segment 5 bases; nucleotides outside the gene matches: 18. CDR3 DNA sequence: TGTGCCAGCAGGGAACTGGGACAGCCAACCCCGGGGACTGAAGCTTTCTTT. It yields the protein CASRELGQPTPGTEAFF.

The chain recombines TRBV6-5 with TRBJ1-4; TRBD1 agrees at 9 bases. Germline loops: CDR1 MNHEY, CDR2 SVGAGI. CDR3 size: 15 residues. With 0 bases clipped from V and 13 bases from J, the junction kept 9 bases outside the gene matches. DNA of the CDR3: TGTGCCAGCAGTTACTCACGGACAGGGGCGTTAGGACTGTTTTTT. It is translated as CASSYSRTGALGLFF.

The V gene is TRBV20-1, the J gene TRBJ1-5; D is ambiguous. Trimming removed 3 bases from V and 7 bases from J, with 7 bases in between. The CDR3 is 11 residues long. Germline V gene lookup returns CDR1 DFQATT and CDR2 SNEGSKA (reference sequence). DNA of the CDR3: TGCAGTGCTAGTGGGCCCCAGCCCCAGCATTTT. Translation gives CSASGPQPQHF.

DNA for the CDR3: TGTGCCAGCAGCGTAGAGGGGGGGCAGCTATCCTACAATGAGCAGTTCTTC. It encodes CASSVEGGQLSYNEQFF. The gene calls are TRBV9 and TRBJ2-1; a weak D match, TRBD2 (7 bases). The V end lost 0 bases, the J end lost 1 base, and 14 bases lay between the germline ends. From germline, CDR1 is SGDLS and CDR2 YYNGEE. CDR3 length equals 17 residues.

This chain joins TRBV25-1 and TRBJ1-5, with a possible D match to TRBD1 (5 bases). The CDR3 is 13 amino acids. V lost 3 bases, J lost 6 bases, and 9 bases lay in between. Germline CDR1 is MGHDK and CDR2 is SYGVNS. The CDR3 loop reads CASSELGAQPQHF. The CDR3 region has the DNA TGTGCCAGCAGTGAGCTAGGGGCTCAGCCCCAGCATTTT.

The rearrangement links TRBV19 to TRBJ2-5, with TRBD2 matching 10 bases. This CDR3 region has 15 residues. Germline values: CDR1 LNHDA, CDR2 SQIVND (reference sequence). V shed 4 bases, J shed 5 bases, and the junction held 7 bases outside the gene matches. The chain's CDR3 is CASSNLAGVRETQYF. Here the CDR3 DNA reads TGTGCCAGTAGTAACCTAGCGGGGGTACGGGAGACCCAGTACTTC.

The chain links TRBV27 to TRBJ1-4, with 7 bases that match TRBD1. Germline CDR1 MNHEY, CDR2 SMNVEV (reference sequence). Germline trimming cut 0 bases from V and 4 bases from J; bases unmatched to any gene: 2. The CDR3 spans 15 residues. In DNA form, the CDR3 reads TGTGCCAGCAGTTTATCAAGGGGGCATAATGAAAAACTGTTTTTT. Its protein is CASSLSRGHNEKLFF.

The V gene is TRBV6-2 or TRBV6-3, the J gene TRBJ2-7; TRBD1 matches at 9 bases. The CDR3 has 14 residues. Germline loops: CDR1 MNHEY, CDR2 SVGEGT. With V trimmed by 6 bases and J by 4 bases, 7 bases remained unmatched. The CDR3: CASSKTGGGYEQYF. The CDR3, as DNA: TGTGCCAGCAGCAAAACAGGGGGCGGGTACGAGCAGTACTTC.